These 22 T cell receptor beta chains originate from one sample sequenced in a study of blood T cell repertoires in COVID-19. The data were produced by immunoSEQ multiplex PCR, yet TCRdb's version contains in-frame clones alone and is incomplete. The table shows 130,000 to 150,000 clones, with about 88% occurring only once. The sequenced sample was peripheral blood. The receptors come from a human donor with acute or convalescent COVID-19. The donor label of this sample is uncertain.

The chain combines TRBV4-3 with TRBJ1-2; D not certain. V was shortened by 0 bases and J by 8 bases, with 10 bases between the two germline ends. This CDR3 contains 13 residues. Looked up from germline, CDR1 is LGHNA and CDR2 is YSLEER. The CDR3 spells CASSQEEGRGYTF. Written as DNA, the CDR3 is TGCGCCAGCAGCCAAGAAGAGGGTAGGGGCTACACCTTC.

In its sample, this clone was seen a few times. V is TRBV11-2 and J is TRBJ1-5, with D possibly matching TRBD1 (5 bases). Deletions cut 5 bases from V and 3 bases from J, with 8 bases between. This CDR3 is built from 13 residues. In germline, CDR1 is SGHAT, CDR2 FQNNGV. Here the CDR3 reads CASSIQVNQPQHF. The CDR3 DNA sequence: TGTGCCAGCAGCATACAGGTCAATCAGCCCCAGCATTTT.

This clone has a handful of counts. This chain links TRBV7-9 with TRBJ1-1; D is ambiguous. The V gene lost 4 bases and the J gene lost 1 base, with 16 bases spanning the gap. Per the germline V gene, CDR1 is SEHNR and CDR2 is FQNEAQ (reference sequence). The CDR3 runs to 16 residues. The CDR3 nucleotides are TGTGCCAGCAGCTCTTGGCTAAAGGGAGAGAACACTGAAGCTTTCTTT. Amino acids: CASSSWLKGENTEAFF.

The chain employs TRBV5-4 and TRBJ2-5, with D perhaps matching TRBD2 (6 bases). Germline V CDR1 and CDR2: SGHNT, YYREEE (reference sequence). Trimming pared 2 bases from V and 1 base from J, leaving 9 bases between. The CDR3 is made up of 14 amino acids. CDR3 region: CASSFGGSQETQYF. The CDR3 DNA sequence: TGTGCCAGCAGCTTTGGGGGGTCCCAAGAGACCCAGTACTTC.

The J gene is TRBJ2-5, the V gene TRBV3-1 (or the pseudogene TRBV3-2), with TRBD1 matching 8 bases. Trimming cost V 4 bases and J 2 bases; bases outside gene matches: 3. CDR1 is LGHDT, CDR2 YNNKEL, per germline (reference sequence). The length of the CDR3 is 14 residues. CDR3 DNA: TGTGCCAGCAGCCTGCGGACAGGGCAAGAGACCCAGTACTTC. It is translated as CASSLRTGQETQYF.

This chain joins TRBV4-1 and TRBJ2-7, with D perhaps matching TRBD1 (6 bases). CDR1 is MGHRA, CDR2 YSYEKL, per germline. Trimming shortened V by 2 bases and J by 0 bases, and 17 bases separated the two germline ends. The CDR3 sequence is 17 residues long. The CDR3 bases are TGCGCCAGCAGCCAAACCTCGGGGACATCCAGCTCCTACGAGCAGTACTTC. Translating gives CASSQTSGTSSSYEQYF.

The CDR3 spells CASSFAPDRVDYGYTF. As DNA, the CDR3 is TGTGCCAGCAGCTTCGCCCCGGACAGGGTGGACTATGGCTACACCTTC. The chain combines TRBV7-9 with TRBJ1-2, with 8 bases that match TRBD1. J lost 3 bases, V lost 3 bases, and 9 bases had no gene match. CDR3 length equals 16 residues. The germline gives CDR1 SEHNR, CDR2 FQNEAQ (reference sequence).

This sequence joins TRBV6-5 and TRBJ2-5, with a tentative D call TRBD2 (5 bases). Germline CDR1 MNHEY, CDR2 SVGAGI. V lost 7 bases and J lost 6, with 15 bases in between. This CDR3 is 13 amino acids long. The CDR3 sequence is CASTLKERQTQYF. CDR3 sequence (DNA): TGTGCCAGCACCCTCAAAGAGCGGCAGACCCAGTACTTC.

The chain is built from TRBV7-3 and TRBJ2-3, with 7 bases fitting TRBD2. This CDR3 has 15 amino acids. Unmatched junction bases numbered 3, after V lost 3 bases and J lost 0 bases. Germline V gives CDR1 SGHTA, CDR2 FQGTGA. CDR3 sequence reads: CASSFLAASTDTQYF. The CDR3 region has the DNA TGTGCCAGCAGCTTCCTAGCGGCAAGCACAGATACGCAGTATTTT.

The rearrangement joins TRBV27 to TRBJ2-1; 11 positions agree with TRBD1. V gave up 6 bases and J gave up 10 bases; unmatched junction bases: 14. The germline V gene has CDR1 MNHEY and CDR2 SMNVEV (reference sequence). The CDR3 consists of 16 residues. In DNA, the CDR3 is TGTGCCAGCAGGAGAGGACAGGGGGCAGCACGGGAAGAGCAGTTCTTC. Protein product: CASRRGQGAAREEQFF.

V and J are TRBV7-2 and TRBJ2-2, with 12 bases fitting TRBD2. V shed 4 bases and J 5 bases; nucleotides not matched to a gene: 8. Germline V CDR1 and CDR2: SGHTA, FQGNSA. The CDR3 has 17 residues. The CDR3 nucleotides read TGTGCCAGCAGCTCAAGGACTAGCGGGATGGGGACCGGGGAGCTGTTTTTT. Translation gives CASSSRTSGMGTGELFF.

The J gene is TRBJ1-2, the V gene TRBV7-8; TRBD1 matches at 9 bases. Germline CDR1 and CDR2: SGHVS and FQNEAQ. The V and J ends lost 1 base and 5 bases, in that order; junction bases with no gene match: 2. The CDR3 length is 14 residues. CDR3 in DNA: TGTGCCAGCAGCTTAGGGGACAGGGCTTATGGCTACACCTTC. As protein: CASSLGDRAYGYTF.

V is TRBV11-2 and J is TRBJ1-4, with D possibly TRBD1 on 6 matching bases. The germline V and J ends were trimmed by 1 base and 0 bases, with 9 bases remaining between them. The V gene's germline CDR1 is SGHAT and CDR2 FQNNGV. The CDR3 consists of 16 residues. Written as DNA, the CDR3 is TGTGCCAGCAGCTTAGGGACAGTTGCAACTAATGAAAAACTGTTTTTT. Amino acid sequence: CASSLGTVATNEKLFF. Using reference TRBV11-2 and TRBJ1-4 for the parts outside the CDR3, the full variable domain is EAGVAQSPRYKIIEKRQSVAFWCNPISGHATLYWYQQILGQGPKLLIQFQNNGVVDDSQLPKDRFSAERLKGVDSTLKIQPAKLEDSAVYLCASSLGTVATNEKLFFGSGTQLSVL.

The chain is built from TRBV14 and TRBJ1-2; no reliable D call. Germline CDR1 SGHDN, CDR2 FVKESK. This CDR3 region has 14 residues. V shed 8 bases and J shed 5 bases, with 18 bases lying between them. CDR3 in amino acids: CASASQAQSYGYTF. The DNA of the CDR3 is TGTGCCAGCGCGAGCCAGGCACAGTCATATGGCTACACCTTC.

The rearrangement links TRBV12-3 or TRBV12-4 to TRBJ1-5; 8 bases map to TRBD1. Trimming cost V 6 bases and J 6 bases; bases outside gene matches: 4. The CDR3 is 13 residues long. CDR3 sequence: CASSMTGVQPQHF. DNA for the CDR3: TGTGCCAGCAGCATGACAGGGGTTCAGCCCCAGCATTTT.

The chain employs TRBV6-2 or TRBV6-3 and TRBJ2-7; D might be TRBD2 (5 bases). The CDR3 sequence is 14 residues long. The germline CDR1 and CDR2 sequences are MNHEY and SVGEGT. Between the trimmed V and J ends, which lost 0 bases and 6 bases, there was a span of 12 bases. The chain's CDR3 is CASSYSEGSSEQYF. Here the CDR3 DNA reads TGTGCCAGCAGTTACTCCGAGGGATCCAGCGAGCAGTACTTC.

V gene TRBV11-2 combines with J gene TRBJ2-1; D is ambiguous. The germline CDR1 and CDR2 sequences are SGHAT and FQNNGV. V was shortened by 0 bases and J by 5 bases, with 5 bases between the two germline ends. The CDR3 contains 13 residues. CDR3 sequence reads: CASSLDRHNEQFF. Written as DNA, the CDR3 is TGTGCCAGCAGCTTAGACAGGCACAATGAGCAGTTCTTC.

The chain links TRBV2 to TRBJ2-2; D possibly corresponds to TRBD1 (8 bases). Looked up from germline, CDR1 is SNHLY and CDR2 is FYNNEI. This CDR3 region has 13 residues. Trimming took off 6 bases at V and 7 bases at J, with 12 bases between the two ends. The CDR3 DNA is TGTGCCAGCAGCACAGGGGGGGGCGGGGAGCTGTTTTTT. Its translation: CASSTGGGGELFF.

V and J are TRBV6-6 and TRBJ2-7, with D possibly being TRBD1 (6 bases). The germline V and J ends were trimmed by 10 bases and 3 bases, with 13 bases remaining between them. CDR3 size: 12 residues. Per germline, CDR1 MNHNY and CDR2 SVGAGI (reference sequence). The CDR3 region has the DNA TGTGCCACCCTTGGGACATACTACGAGCAGTACTTC. This encodes CATLGTYYEQYF.

The CDR3 region is CASSLTTPGSPYNEQFF. The CDR3 DNA sequence: TGCGCCAGCAGCTTGACCACCCCAGGGTCCCCCTACAATGAGCAGTTCTTC. The chain combines TRBV5-1 with TRBJ2-1, with D tentatively TRBD1 (5 bases). CDR3 length equals 17 residues. Trimming stripped 1 base from V and 2 bases from J, with 16 bases between. The germline V gene encodes CDR1 SGHRS and CDR2 YFSETQ.

This chain uses TRBV6-5 with TRBJ1-6; D might be TRBD1 (5 bases). This CDR3 has 15 residues. Trimming pared 8 bases from V and 5 bases from J, leaving 16 bases between. In germline, CDR1 is MNHEY, CDR2 SVGAGI. The CDR3: CASGWGRTDNSPLHF. In nucleotides, the CDR3 is TGTGCCAGCGGTTGGGGCAGGACCGATAATTCACCCCTCCACTTT.

The rearrangement uses TRBV5-6 and TRBJ2-1; D might be TRBD2 (6 bases). In germline, CDR1 is SGHDT, CDR2 YYEEEE. V lost 5 bases to trimming and J lost 3 bases, with 9 bases between them. CDR3 length equals 13 residues. CDR3 sequence: CASSTDYYNEQFF. CDR3 coding DNA: TGTGCCAGCAGTACGGACTACTACAATGAGCAGTTCTTC.